Described below is a single T cell receptor (beta chain) sequence and its context. This clone's antigen is unknown. No much larger clone exists at a distance of one base, and base qualities are not known. These data come from a study of T cell responses to AZD1222 COVID-19 vaccine (dated by TCRdb to about 2021). Context from the whole study: TCR sequencing was performed for about 250 trial participants, of whom some 200 were given two doses of AZD1222 and around 25 were given two doses of MenACWY control vaccine. Enrollment into the trials was organized by age into subgroups of 18-55, 56-69 and 70-plus years, and those subgroups contained approximately 150, 30 and 60 TCR-sequenced participants, respectively.

On the study overall, not on this receptor specifically: Because no samples from the day 14 peak response were available, repertoires could be characterized only after the peak T cell response. In the small 56-69-year group, the increase in depth fell short of significance, most likely because of low power. Spike-specific TCR breadth and depth rose significantly after two AZD1222 doses compared with day 0 and with MenACWY recipients. The whole spike protein was spanned by vaccine-associated CD4 TCRs, and dominant responses were seen in regions 160-218 and 743-854. Most participants were white British and females outnumbered males, and the authors suggested that clonal diversity may have been underestimated. Reportedly, close to half of the unique spike-specific TCRs recognized epitopes lying outside the regions that are mutated in the B.1.351 and B.1.1.7 variants. Conclusions about previously exposed vaccinees are limited because only a handful of AZD1222 recipients were SARS-CoV-2 seropositive at baseline.

The time point label of this sample denotes: about 28 days (+/-7) after the second vaccine dose. AZD1222 recipients whose second dose came at about 4 weeks and those whose second dose came at about 12 weeks were combined into one group, since spike-specific TCR depth and breadth did not differ between the two schedules. The vaccinee samples were drawn from two UK trials, COV001 and COV002, one of which was a single-blind randomized controlled phase 2/3 trial testing AZD1222 (ChAdOx1 nCoV-19) in healthy adults. For TCRbeta chain sequencing, PBMC samples were collected from trial participants at day 0 and at day 28 after the second dose. The CDR3 regions of human TCRbeta chains were subjected to immunosequencing. The study's own analysis went as follows. Repertoire TCRs were matched against a reference library of SARS-CoV-2-specific TCRs generated with the MIRA antigen-specificity platform. Breadth was defined as the fraction of unique TCRs that were SARS-CoV-2-associated, and depth was defined as the fraction of total T cells that were SARS-CoV-2-associated. Using the MIRA data, each spike-specific TCR was mapped to the spike region that the TCR reacts to and placed in a CD4 or CD8 class. Log10-transformed breadth and depth values were compared by one-way ANOVA with Sidak's multiple comparisons tests. Imported from immuneACCESS, the table was reduced by TCRdb to in-frame sequences with V and J called. These copies leave out some clones; in studies compared against another copy, an unresolved V gene accounts for under half, and the cause of the remainder is not known. That table is the source of V, J and clone size, and D and trimming were worked out from the DNA. The sample records 150,000 or so clones, roughly nine tenths of which are singletons. The ten largest account for about 3.8% of the sample.

This receptor was identified in an adult who received the AZD1222 COVID-19 vaccine. The sequencing used peripheral blood, collected 28 days after the second AZD1222 dose.

The DNA sequence follows: TGTGCCAGCGCCCCGGGACAGCATAACACTGAAGCTTTCTTT. Its product reads: CASAPGQHNTEAFF. The rearrangement combines TRBV9 with TRBJ1-1; TRBD1 fits 7 bases in the junction. The germline V gene supplies CDR1 SGDLS and CDR2 YYNGEE. From the cysteine through the phenylalanine, the CDR3 covers 14 amino acids. The read is trimmed to its CDR3 DNA, 42 bases read in frame from base 1. V is pruned by 7 bases and J by 2 bases, leaving 8 bases of the junction without a gene match.